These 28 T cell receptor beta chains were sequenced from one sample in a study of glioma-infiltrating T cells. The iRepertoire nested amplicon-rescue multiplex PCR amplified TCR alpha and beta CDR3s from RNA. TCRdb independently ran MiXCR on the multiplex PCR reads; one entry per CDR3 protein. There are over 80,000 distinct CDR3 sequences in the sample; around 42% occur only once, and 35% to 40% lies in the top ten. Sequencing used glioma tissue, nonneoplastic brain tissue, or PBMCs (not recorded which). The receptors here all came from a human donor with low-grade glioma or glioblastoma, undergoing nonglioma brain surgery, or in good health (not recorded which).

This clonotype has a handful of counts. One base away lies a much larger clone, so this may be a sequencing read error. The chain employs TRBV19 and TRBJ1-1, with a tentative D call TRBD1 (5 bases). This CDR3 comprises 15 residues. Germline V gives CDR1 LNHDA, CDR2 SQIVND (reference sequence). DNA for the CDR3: TGTGCCAGTAGTATAGATTCCCGGCAGGGATATGAAGCTTCCTTT. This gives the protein CASSIDSRQGYEASF.

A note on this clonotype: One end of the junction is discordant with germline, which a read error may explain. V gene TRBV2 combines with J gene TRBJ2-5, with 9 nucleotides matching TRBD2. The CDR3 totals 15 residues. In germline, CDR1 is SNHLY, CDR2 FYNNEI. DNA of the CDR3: TGTGCCGGCAGCAAGACTAGCGGACATGGAGAGACCCAGTACTTC. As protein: CAGSKTSGHGETQYF. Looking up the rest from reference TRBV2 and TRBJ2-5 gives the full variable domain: EPEVTQTPSHQVTQMGQEVILRCVPISNHLYFYWYRQILGQKVEFLVSFYNNEISEKSEIFDDQFSVERPDGSNFTLKIRSTKLEDSAMYFCAGSKTSGHGETQYFGPGTRLLVL.

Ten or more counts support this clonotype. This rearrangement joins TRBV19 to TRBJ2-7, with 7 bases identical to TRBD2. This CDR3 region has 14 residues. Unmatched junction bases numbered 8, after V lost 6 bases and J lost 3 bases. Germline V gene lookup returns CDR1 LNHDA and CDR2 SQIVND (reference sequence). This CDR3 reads CASSPRDYLYEQYF. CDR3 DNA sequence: TGTGCCAGTAGCCCCCGGGACTATCTCTACGAGCAGTACTTC.

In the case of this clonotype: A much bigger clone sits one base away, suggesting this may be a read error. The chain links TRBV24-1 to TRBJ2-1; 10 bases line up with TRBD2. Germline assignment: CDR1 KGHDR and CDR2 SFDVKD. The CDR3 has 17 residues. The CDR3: CATGDSLSGGAPNEQFF. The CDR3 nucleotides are TGTGCCACCGGTGATTCACTAAGCGGGGGGGCCCCCAATGAGCAGTTCTTC.

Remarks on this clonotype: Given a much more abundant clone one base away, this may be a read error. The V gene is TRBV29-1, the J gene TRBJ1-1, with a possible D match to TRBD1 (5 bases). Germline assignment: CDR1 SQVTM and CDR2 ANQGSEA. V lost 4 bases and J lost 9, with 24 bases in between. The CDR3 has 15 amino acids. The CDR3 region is CSVVPAGLMGTKAFF. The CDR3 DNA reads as TGCAGCGTTGTCCCCGCGGGTTTAATGGGGACTAAAGCTTTCTTT.

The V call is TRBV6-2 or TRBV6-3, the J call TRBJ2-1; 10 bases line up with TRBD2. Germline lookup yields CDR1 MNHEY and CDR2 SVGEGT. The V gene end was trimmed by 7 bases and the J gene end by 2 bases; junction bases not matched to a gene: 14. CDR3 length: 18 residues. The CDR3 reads CASTLGRTSGPTYNEQFF. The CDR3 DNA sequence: TGTGCCAGCACCCTAGGGAGGACTAGCGGCCCTACCTACAATGAGCAGTTCTTC.

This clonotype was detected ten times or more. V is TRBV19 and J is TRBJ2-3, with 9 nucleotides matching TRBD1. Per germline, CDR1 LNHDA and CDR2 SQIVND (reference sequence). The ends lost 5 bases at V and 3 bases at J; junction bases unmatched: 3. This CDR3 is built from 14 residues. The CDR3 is CASSPGQGTDTQYF. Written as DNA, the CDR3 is TGTGCCAGTAGTCCAGGACAGGGGACAGATACGCAGTATTTT.

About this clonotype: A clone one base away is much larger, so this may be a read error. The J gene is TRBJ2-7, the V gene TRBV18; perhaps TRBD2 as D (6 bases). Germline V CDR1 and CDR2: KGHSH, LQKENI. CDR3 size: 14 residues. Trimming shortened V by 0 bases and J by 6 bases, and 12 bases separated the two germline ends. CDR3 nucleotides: TGTGCCAGCTCACCACCCTCTAGGGACTGCGAGCAGTACTTC. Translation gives CASSPPSRDCEQYF.

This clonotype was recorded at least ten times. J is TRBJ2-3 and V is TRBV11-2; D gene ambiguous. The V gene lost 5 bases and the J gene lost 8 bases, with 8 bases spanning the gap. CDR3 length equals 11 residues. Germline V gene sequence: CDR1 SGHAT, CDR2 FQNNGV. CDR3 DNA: TGTGCCAGCAGCCCAACGGTTACGCAGTATTTT. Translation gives CASSPTVTQYF.

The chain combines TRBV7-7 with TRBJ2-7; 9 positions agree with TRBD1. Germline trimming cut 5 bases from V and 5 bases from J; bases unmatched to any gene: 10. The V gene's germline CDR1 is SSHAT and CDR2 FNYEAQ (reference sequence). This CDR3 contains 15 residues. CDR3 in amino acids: CASSVRTGVGHEQYF. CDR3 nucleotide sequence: TGTGCCAGCAGCGTACGGACAGGGGTCGGCCACGAGCAGTACTTC.

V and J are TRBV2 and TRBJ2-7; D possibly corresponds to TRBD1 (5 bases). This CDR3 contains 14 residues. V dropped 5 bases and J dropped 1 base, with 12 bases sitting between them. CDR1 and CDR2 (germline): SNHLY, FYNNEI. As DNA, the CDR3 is TGTGCCAGCAGTTACTTCGGACATTCCTACGAGCAGTACTTC. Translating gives CASSYFGHSYEQYF.

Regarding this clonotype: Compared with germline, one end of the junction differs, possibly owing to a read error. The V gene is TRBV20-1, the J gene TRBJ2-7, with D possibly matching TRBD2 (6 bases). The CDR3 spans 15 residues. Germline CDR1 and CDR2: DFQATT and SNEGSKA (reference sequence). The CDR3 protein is CSARTGTPTIYEKYF. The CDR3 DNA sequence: TGCAGTGCTAGAACCGGGACTCCAACAATCTACGAGAAGTACTTC.

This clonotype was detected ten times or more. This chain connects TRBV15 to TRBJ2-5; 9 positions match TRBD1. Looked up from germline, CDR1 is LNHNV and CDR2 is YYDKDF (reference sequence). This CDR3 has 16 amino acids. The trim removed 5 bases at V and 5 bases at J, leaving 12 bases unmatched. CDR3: CATSGGQGITSETQYF. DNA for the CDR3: TGTGCCACCAGCGGAGGACAGGGGATAACGAGTGAGACCCAGTACTTC.

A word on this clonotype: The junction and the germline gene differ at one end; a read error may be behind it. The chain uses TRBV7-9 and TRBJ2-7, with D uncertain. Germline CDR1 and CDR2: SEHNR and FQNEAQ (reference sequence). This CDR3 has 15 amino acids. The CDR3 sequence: CASSPRSSRAYGQYF. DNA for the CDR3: TGCGCCAGCAGCCCTAGGTCGAGCCGAGCCTACGGGCAGTACTTC.

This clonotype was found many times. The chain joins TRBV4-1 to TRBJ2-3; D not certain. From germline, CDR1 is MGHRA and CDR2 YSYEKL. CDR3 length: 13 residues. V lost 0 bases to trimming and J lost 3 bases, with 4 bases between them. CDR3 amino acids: CASSQDQTDTQYF. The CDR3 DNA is TGCGCCAGCAGCCAAGATCAAACAGATACGCAGTATTTT.

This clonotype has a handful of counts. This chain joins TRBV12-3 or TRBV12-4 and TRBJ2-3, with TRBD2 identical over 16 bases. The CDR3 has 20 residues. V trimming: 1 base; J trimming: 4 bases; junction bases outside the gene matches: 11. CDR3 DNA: TGTGCCAGCAGTTTAGTGGGCTCCGGGACTAGCGGGGGGGTTTCAGATACGCAGTATTTT. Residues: CASSLVGSGTSGGVSDTQYF.

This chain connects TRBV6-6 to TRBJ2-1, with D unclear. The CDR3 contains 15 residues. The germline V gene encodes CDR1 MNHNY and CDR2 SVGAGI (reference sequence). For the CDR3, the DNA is TGTGTTAGCAGTTACTCTAGGGTCCCCGGATCTGAGCAGTTCTTC. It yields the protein CVSSYSRVPGSEQFF.

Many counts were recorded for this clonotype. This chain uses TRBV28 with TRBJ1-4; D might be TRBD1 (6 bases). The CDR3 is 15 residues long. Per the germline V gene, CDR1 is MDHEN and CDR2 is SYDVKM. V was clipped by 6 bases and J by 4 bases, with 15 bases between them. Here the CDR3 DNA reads TGTGCCAGCAGGGAACAGAGAGGGGGTAATGAAAAACTGTTTTTT. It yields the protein CASREQRGGNEKLFF.

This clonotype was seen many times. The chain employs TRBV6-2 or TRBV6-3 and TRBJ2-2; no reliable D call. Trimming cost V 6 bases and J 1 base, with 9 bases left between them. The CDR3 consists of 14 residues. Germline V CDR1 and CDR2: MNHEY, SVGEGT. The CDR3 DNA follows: TGTGCCAGCAGCTACAGCGTGAACACCGGGGAGCTGTTTTTT. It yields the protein CASSYSVNTGELFF.

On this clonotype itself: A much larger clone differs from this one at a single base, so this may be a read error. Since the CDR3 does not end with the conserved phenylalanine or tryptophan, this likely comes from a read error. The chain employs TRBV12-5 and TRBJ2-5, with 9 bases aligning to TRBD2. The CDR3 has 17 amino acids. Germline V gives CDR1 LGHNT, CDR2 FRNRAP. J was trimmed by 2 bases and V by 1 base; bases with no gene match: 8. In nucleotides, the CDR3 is TGTGCTAGTGGTTTGGACCGGGGACTAGCCCTGCAAGAGACCCAGTACTAC. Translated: CASGLDRGLALQETQYY.

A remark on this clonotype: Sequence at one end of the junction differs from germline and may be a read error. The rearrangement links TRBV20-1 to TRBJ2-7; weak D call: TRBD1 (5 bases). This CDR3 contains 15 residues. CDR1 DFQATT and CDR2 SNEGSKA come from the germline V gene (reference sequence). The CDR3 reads CSARDPQGPPYKQYF. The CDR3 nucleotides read TGCAGTGCTAGAGATCCCCAGGGTCCCCCCTACAAGCAGTACTTC.

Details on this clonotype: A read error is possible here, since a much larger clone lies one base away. CDR3 DNA sequence: TGCAGCGTTGGAGGTACTAGCGGGAGCTCCTACAATGGGCAGTTCTTC. Its protein is CSVGGTSGSSYNGQFF. V usage is TRBV29-1 and J usage is TRBJ2-1; 11 positions match TRBD2. Germline values: CDR1 SQVTM, CDR2 ANQGSEA. The CDR3 sequence is 16 residues long.

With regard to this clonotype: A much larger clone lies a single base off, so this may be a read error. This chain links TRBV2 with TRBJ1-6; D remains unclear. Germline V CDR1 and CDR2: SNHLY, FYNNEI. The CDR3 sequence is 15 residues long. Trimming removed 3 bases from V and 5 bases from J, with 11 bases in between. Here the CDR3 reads CASSERPGNNSPLHF. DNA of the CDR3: TGTGCCAGCAGTGAGAGACCGGGAAATAATTCACCCCTCCACTTT. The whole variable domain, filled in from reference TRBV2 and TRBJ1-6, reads EPEVTQTPSHQVTQMGQEVILRCVPISNHLYFYWYRQILGQKVEFLVSFYNNEISEKSEIFDDQFSVERPDGSNFTLKIRSTKLEDSAMYFCASSERPGNNSPLHFGNGTRLTVT.

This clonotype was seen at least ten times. Here the CDR3 DNA reads TGTGCCAGCAGAGGGACTAGCGGGAACACCGGGGAGCTGTTTTTT. Amino acid sequence: CASRGTSGNTGELFF. The chain has TRBV12-3 or TRBV12-4 and TRBJ2-2; TRBD2 aligns across 11 bases. V lost 6 bases, J lost 1 base, and 1 base stayed unmatched. CDR3 length equals 15 residues.

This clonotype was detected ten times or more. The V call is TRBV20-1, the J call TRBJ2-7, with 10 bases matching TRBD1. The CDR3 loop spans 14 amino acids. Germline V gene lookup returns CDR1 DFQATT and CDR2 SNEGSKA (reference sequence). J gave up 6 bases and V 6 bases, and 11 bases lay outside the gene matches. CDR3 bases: TGCAGTGCGTCCGGGACAGGGGAACCGGGCGAGCAGTACTTC. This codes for CSASGTGEPGEQYF.

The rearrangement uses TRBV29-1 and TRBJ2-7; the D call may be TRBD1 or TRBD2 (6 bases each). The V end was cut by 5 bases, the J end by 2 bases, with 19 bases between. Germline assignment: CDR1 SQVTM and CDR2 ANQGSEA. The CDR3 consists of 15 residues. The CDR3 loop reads CSVTQEGVWTYEQYF. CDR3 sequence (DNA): TGCAGCGTTACCCAGGAGGGGGTTTGGACCTACGAGCAGTACTTC.

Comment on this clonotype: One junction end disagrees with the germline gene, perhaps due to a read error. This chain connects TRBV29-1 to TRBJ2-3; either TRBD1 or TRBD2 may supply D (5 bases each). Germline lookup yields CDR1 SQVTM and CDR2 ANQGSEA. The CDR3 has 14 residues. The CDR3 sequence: CSVESEGNTGTQYF. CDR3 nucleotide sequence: TGCAGCGTTGAGAGCGAGGGGAACACAGGTACGCAGTATTTT.

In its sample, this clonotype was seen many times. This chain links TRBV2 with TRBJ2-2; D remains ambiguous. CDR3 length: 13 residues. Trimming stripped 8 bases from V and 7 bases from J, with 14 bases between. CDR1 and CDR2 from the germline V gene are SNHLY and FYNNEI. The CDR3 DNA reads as TGTGCCAGCTCTGCCAACGGATACGGGGAGCTGTTTTTT. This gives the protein CASSANGYGELFF.